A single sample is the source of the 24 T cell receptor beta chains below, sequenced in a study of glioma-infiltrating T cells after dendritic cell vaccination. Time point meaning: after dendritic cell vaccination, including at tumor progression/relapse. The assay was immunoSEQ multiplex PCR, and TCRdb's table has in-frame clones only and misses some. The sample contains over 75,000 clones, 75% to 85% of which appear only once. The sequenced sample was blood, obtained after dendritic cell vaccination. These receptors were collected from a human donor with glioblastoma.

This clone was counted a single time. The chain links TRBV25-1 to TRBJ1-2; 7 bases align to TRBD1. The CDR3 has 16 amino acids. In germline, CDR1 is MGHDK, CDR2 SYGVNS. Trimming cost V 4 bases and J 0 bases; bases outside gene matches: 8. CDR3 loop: CASSVDRAGTNYGYTF. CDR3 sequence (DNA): TGTGCCAGCAGTGTCGACAGGGCTGGGACTAACTATGGCTACACCTTC.

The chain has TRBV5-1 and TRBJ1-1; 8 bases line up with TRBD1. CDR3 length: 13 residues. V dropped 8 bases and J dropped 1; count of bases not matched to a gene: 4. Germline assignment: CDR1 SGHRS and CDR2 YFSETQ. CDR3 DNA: TGCGCCAGGAAGACAGGGGAGAACACTGAAGCTTTCTTT. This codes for CARKTGENTEAFF.

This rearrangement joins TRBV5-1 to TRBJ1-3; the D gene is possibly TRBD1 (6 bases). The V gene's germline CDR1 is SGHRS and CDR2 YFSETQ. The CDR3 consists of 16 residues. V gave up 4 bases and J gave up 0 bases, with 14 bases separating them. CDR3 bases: TGCGCCAGCAGCGACCGACAGGCGACCTCTGGAAACACCATATATTTT. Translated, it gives CASSDRQATSGNTIYF.

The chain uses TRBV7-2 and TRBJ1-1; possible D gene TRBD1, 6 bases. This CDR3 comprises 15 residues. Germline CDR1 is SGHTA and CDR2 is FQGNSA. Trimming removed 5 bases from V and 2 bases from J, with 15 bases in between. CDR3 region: CASSPKTGANTEAFF. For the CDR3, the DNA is TGTGCCAGCAGCCCGAAGACAGGAGCTAACACTGAAGCTTTCTTT.

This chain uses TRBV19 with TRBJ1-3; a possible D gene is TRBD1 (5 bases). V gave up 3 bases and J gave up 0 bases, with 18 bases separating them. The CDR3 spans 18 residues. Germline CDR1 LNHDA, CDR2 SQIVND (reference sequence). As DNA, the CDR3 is TGTGCCAGTAGTATCCCCATGCAGGGTTTTTACTCTGGAAACACCATATATTTT. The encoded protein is CASSIPMQGFYSGNTIYF.

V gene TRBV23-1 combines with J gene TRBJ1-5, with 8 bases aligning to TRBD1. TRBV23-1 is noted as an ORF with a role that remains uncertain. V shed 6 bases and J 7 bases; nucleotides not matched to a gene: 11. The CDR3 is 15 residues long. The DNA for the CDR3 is TGCGCCAGCAGCCCTTTTAGGACAGGGCAGCAGCCCCAGCATTTT. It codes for CASSPFRTGQQPQHF.

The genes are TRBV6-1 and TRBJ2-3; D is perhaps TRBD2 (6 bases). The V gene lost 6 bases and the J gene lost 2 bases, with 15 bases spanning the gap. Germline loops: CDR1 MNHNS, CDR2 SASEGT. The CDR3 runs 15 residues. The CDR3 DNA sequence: TGTGCCAGCAGACTATACGGGACTTACACAGATACGCAGTATTTT. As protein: CASRLYGTYTDTQYF.

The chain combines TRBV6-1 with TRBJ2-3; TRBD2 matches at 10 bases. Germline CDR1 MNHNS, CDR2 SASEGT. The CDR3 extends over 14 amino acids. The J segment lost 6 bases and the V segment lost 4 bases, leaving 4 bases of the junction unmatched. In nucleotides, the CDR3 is TGTGCCAGCAGTGGGCTAGCGGGAGTCGATACGCAGTATTTT. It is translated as CASSGLAGVDTQYF.

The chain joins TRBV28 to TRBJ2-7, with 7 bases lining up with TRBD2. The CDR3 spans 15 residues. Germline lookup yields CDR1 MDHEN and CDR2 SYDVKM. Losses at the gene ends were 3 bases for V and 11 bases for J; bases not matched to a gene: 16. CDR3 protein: CASSLSSVRLRGEYF. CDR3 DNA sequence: TGTGCCAGCAGTTTGAGTTCGGTCAGACTACGGGGGGAGTACTTC.

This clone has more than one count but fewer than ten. The CDR3 DNA sequence: TGCGCCAGCAGCCAGGCGGGCCTCTCCTACAATGAGCAGTTCTTC. Encoded protein: CASSQAGLSYNEQFF. The rearrangement links TRBV4-1 to TRBJ2-1; a possible D gene is TRBD2 (5 bases). CDR1 is MGHRA, CDR2 YSYEKL, per germline. V was cut by 3 bases and J by 0 bases, with 9 bases left in between. This CDR3 is 15 amino acids long.

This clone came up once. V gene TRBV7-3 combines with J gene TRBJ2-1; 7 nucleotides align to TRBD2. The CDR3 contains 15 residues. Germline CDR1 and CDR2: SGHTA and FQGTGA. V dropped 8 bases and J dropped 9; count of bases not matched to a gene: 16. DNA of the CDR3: TGTGCCAGCGGGGCTAGCGGCGCAGCGGGCGGTGAGCAGTTCTTC. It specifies CASGASGAAGGEQFF.

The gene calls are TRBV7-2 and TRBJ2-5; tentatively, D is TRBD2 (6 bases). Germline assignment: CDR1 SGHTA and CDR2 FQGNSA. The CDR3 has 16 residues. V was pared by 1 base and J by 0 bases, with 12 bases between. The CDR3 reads CASSLGSRGNQETQYF. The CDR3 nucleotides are TGTGCCAGCAGCTTAGGGTCTCGGGGGAACCAAGAGACCCAGTACTTC.

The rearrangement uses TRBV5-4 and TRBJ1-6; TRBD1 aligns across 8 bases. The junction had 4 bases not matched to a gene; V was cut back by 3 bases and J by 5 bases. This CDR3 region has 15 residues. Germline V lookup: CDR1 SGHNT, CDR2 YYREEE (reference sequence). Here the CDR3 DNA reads TGTGCCAGCAGCTCTCGGACAGGGAATAATTCACCCCTCCACTTT. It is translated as CASSSRTGNNSPLHF. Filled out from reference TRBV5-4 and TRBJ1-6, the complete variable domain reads ETGVTQSPTHLIKTRGQQVTLRCSSQSGHNTVSWYQQALGQGPQFIFQYYREEENGRGNFPPRFSGLQFPNYSSELNVNALELDDSALYLCASSSRTGNNSPLHFGNGTRLTVT.

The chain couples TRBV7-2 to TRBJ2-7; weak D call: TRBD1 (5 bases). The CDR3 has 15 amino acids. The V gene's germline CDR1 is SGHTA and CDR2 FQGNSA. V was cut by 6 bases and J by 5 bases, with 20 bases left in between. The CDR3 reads CASSPVGVGSNEQYF. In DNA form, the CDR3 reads TGTGCCAGCAGTCCAGTAGGGGTAGGCTCGAACGAGCAGTACTTC.

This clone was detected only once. CDR3 protein: CASSESLESYNEQFF. Here the CDR3 DNA reads TGTGCCAGCAGTGAGAGTCTAGAGTCCTACAATGAGCAGTTCTTC. This chain links TRBV6-4 with TRBJ2-1; the D is unclear. Trimming shortened V by 3 bases and J by 1 base, and 10 bases separated the two germline ends. The CDR3 contains 15 residues. In germline, CDR1 is MRHNA, CDR2 SNTAGT.

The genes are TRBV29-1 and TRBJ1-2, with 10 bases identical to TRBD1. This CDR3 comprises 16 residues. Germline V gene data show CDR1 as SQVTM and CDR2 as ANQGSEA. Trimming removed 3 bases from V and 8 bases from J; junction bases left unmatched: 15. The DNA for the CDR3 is TGCAGCGTTGATCTAGTAGGGACAGGGGCCTATAGGGGCTACACCTTC. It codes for CSVDLVGTGAYRGYTF. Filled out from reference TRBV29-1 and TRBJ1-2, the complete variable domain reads SAVISQKPSRDICQRGTSLTIQCQVDSQVTMMFWYRQQPGQSLTLIATANQGSEATYESGFVIDKFPISRPNLTFSTLTVSNMSPEDSSIYLCSVDLVGTGAYRGYTFGSGTRLTVV.

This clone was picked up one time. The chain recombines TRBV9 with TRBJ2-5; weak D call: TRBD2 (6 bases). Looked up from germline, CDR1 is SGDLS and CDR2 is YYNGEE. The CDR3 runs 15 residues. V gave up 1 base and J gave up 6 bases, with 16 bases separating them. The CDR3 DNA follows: TGTGCCAGCAGCGTACAGCCGGGGGTATTTCAGACCCAGTACTTC. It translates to CASSVQPGVFQTQYF.

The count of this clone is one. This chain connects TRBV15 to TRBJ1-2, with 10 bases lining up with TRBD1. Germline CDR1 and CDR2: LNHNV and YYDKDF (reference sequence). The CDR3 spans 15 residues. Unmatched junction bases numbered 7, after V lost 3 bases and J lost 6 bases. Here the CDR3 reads CATSRARQGADGYTF. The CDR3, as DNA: TGTGCCACCAGCAGGGCTAGACAGGGGGCGGATGGCTACACCTTC.

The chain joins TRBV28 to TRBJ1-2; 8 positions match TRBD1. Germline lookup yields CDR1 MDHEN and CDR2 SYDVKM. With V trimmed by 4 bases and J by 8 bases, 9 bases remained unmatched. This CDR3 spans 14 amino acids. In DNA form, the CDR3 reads TGTGCCAGCAGTTCCTCGACAGGGGTGGCCGGCTACACCTTC. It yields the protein CASSSSTGVAGYTF.

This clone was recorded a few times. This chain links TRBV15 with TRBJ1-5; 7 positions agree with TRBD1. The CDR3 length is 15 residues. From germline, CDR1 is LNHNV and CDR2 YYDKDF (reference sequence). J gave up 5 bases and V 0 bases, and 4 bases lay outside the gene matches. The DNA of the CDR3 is TGTGCCACCAGCAGAGATACCAGGGGGGATCAGCCCCAGCATTTT. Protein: CATSRDTRGDQPQHF.

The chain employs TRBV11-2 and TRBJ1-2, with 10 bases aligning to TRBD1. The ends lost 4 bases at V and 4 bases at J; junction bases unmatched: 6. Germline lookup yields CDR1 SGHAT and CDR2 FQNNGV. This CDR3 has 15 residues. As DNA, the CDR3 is TGTGCCAGCAGCTCACTACGGACAGGGGGCTATGGCTACACCTTC. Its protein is CASSSLRTGGYGYTF.

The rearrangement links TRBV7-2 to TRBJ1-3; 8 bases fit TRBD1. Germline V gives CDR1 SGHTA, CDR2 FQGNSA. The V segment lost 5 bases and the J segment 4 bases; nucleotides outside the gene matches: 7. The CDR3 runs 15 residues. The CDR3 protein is CASSADGTGGNTIYF. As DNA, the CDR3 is TGTGCCAGCAGCGCGGACGGGACAGGCGGAAACACCATATATTTT.

For the CDR3, the DNA is TGTGCCAGCTCACTTCAGGGGCGCGGACAAGAGACCCAGTACTTC. Its translation: CASSLQGRGQETQYF. This rearrangement joins TRBV18 to TRBJ2-5, with a weak D call TRBD1 (6 bases). V was clipped by 4 bases and J by 2 bases, with 14 bases between them. The CDR3 loop spans 15 amino acids. CDR1 is KGHSH and CDR2 is LQKENI in the germline V gene.

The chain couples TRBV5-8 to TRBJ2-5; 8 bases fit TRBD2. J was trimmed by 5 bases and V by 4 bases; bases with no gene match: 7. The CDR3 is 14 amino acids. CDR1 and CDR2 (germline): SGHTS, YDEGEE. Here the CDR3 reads CASSPPGTRETQYF. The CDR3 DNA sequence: TGTGCCAGCAGCCCCCCCGGGACTAGGGAGACCCAGTACTTC.